This T cell receptor beta chain stems from a study of T cells in Graves' hyperthyroidism and ophthalmopathy. Study results and limitations: The blood repertoire included most of the expanded thyroid clonotypes above 0.001.

Researchers took RNA transcripts and amplified the TCR beta CDR3 regions from them. An initial round of RT-PCR targeting the TCR CDR3 relied on the HTBI primer set. Via MiXCR, TCRdb re-called the multiplex PCR reads, giving one row per CDR3 protein. In the table there are fewer than 850,000 distinct CDR3 sequences, 17% of which are singletons. This clonotype appeared a few times. Its antigen is unidentified. The source is a man aged 45-60 years with Graves' hyperthyroidism. The sequenced sample was blood.

The CDR3, as DNA: TGTGCCAGCAGTCCCTACCCTCAGACAGGGCGGGCTTTCTTT. Protein: CASSPYPQTGRAFF. The rearrangement links TRBV27 to TRBJ1-1; 7 bases align to TRBD1. The CDR3 spans 14 residues. With 5 bases clipped from V and 11 bases from J, the junction kept 14 bases outside the gene matches. Germline loops: CDR1 MNHEY, CDR2 SMNVEV (reference sequence).